A single T cell receptor (beta chain) is shown here with its context. This clone's antigen is unknown. Qualities for individual bases were not recorded, and no much larger clone is one base off. These data originate in a study of identical twins (dated by TCRdb to the mid-2010s). About the study as a whole: The study deep-sequenced TCR alpha and beta repertoires from monozygotic twins, unrelated adults of various ages and cord blood to test whether fetal clonotypes persist. To rule out contamination, the twin experiments were replicated at different times with different library preparation protocols. Here is what the overall study found, with its caveats: Invariant T cells such as MAIT and iNKT could partly confound zero-insertion analyses, although diverse VJ usage argued against such confounding for most clonotypes. The excess sharing between twins in beta out-of-frame sequences was weaker because fewer shared sequences reduced the signal-to-noise ratio. Abundant cord blood beta clonotypes carried fewer insertions; young adult naive repertoires showed a weaker similar trend, while memory repertoires showed none. Compared with coincidental sharing between unrelated individuals, out-of-frame TCR alpha sequences shared between twins showed an excess of sequences with low generation probability. Because the same donors could not be followed over many years, the conclusions depended on cross-sectional statistical analysis. Out-of-frame TCR alpha sharing in monozygotic twins was systematically underestimated by recombination models, whereas sharing between unrelated individuals was in agreement with the recombination models.

V has 3 bases trimmed and J has 4 bases trimmed; junction bases matching no gene number 4. The CDR3 numbers 15 residues from cysteine through phenylalanine. Only CDR3 DNA is held: 45 bases, read in frame from base 1. The germline V gene gives CDR1 as ENHRY and CDR2 as SYGVKD. Every donor was a healthy Caucasian. Three pairs of female monozygotic twins, all aged roughly 18 to 30 years, made up the twin cohort. Peripheral blood mononuclear cells were used as the source from which RNA for TCR libraries was isolated. Libraries came from 5' RACE. Sequencing used an Illumina HiSeq 2000. A universal primer binding site was added through template switching, and the final cDNA carried a unique molecular identifier so that TCR cDNA molecules could be counted accurately. Specific primers in the conserved constant-segment region were used to synthesize first-strand cDNA for the TCR alpha and beta chains. To control for contamination, every cDNA library was double barcoded, receiving both a SMART-Mk sample barcode and Illumina barcodes. TruSeq adapter sequences, together with Illumina sample barcodes, were added in two successive PCR steps. The TCR alpha and beta cDNA libraries were sequenced on the Illumina HiSeq platform using custom primers. The original pipeline was this. MiGEC processed the raw reads to extract unique molecular identifiers, while MiXCR was used to determine the CDR3 positions. For each individual, recombination models were inferred using an EM algorithm with the repgenHMM and IGoR tools. The tcR package in R was used for shared clonotype analysis, with sharing normalized by the product of cloneset sizes. To study raw recombination free of thymic and clonal selection effects, out-of-frame nonproductive sequences were analyzed. The public reads were quality trimmed at Q25 with fastp and then assembled into clones with MiXCR by TCRdb, keeping productive beta chains. Rows matching on CDR3 protein sequence are summarized as one entry with the most common DNA and genes. TCRdb, not the original authors, processed these V and J calls. A total of approximately 700,000 distinct CDR3 sequences appear in this sample, about 18% of them only once. The top ten constitute around 13% of the sample.

These data are also associated with another study on T cells expressing NK-cell markers. The second investigation adds: TCR beta-chain repertoires were profiled in sorted CD3+CD56+NKG2C+, CD3+CD56+NKG2C- and CD3+CD56-NKG2C+ T-cell subsets from eight donors. Among the eight sequenced donors, only one was HCMV-seronegative, while the other seven were HCMV-seropositive. To restrict sorting to alphabetaTCR-expressing T cells, an anti-gammadeltaTCR antibody was added in several experiments. In over five donors, the dominant CD3+CD56+NKG2C+ clonotypes were found to rank among the top 10 CD8+ clonotypes and to make up roughly 1.0-7.5% of CD8+ T cells. Those dominant clonotypes were again the most abundant among CD3+CD56-NKG2C+ cells in several donors, at about 25-60.1%. Whether the expanded NKG2C-expressing T cell clones were specific for HCMV antigens was left unclear. The eight sequenced donors were randomly selected healthy volunteers, three men and five women. To determine HCMV serostatus, a commercial ELISA kit was used to detect HCMV-specific IgG in serum. For roughly 6 donors, bulk peripheral blood T-cell repertoires were also sequenced from unsorted PBMC. MIGEC was used to demultiplex reads and group the reads by UMI, and MiTCR was used to assemble and quantify clonotypes. To exclude erroneous sequences, only TCR cDNA sequences supported by at least two reads were retained. The tcR package was used for downstream repertoire analysis, with clonotypes matched between fractions based on CDR3 nucleotide sequence plus V segment. Antigen specificity was annotated against VDJdb with VDJmatch, allowing one amino acid substitution in CDR3.

The specimen was PBMCs. The sequence is built from TRBV10-3 and TRBJ2-3; 10 bases in between match TRBD2. This sequence originates from a woman younger than 30 in good health. The CDR3 sequence is CAISDSSGGADTQYF. The nucleotide sequence reads as follows: TGTGCCATCAGTGACTCTAGCGGGGGCGCAGATACGCAGTATTTT.